Listed below are T cell receptor beta chains from one sample, sequenced in a study of OX40 agonist ivuxolimab in advanced cancers. Method: immunoSEQ multiplex PCR; TCRdb's copy keeps in-frame clones and lacks some. The repertoire holds 70,000 or so clones, roughly nine tenths seen once, with just over 2% in the top ten. The source material was CD4+ or CD8+ T cells sorted from blood, sampled in a trial of the OX40 agonist ivuxolimab. The source is an adult with an advanced solid tumor such as melanoma, head and neck, liver or kidney cancer. CDR3s include the opening cysteine and the closing phenylalanine or tryptophan. A D gene is named only where the DNA matches it firmly. Expanded clones are given a class, and other clones once, few, many or no size at all.

D | J | V | size | CDR3 | DNA
TRBD1 | TRBJ2-7 | TRBV30 | NA | CAWSRKRDSSYEQYF | TGTGCCTGGAGTAGAAAAAGGGACAGCTCCTACGAGCAGTACTTC
TRBD1 | TRBJ1-3 | TRBV9 | NA | CASSPGGNSGNTIYF | TGTGCCAGCAGCCCAGGGGGGAACTCTGGAAACACCATATATTTT
TRBD1 | TRBJ2-2 | TRBV5-1 | NA | CASSPQTGWKVTGELFF | TGCGCCAGCAGCCCTCAGACAGGGTGGAAAGTCACCGGGGAGCTGTTTTTT
NA | TRBJ2-6 | TRBV18 | NA | CASSHAAASSGANVLTF | TGTGCCAGCTCACATGCAGCCGCTAGCTCTGGGGCCAACGTCCTGACTTTC
TRBD2 | TRBJ2-2 | TRBV5-6 | NA | CASSQQRGTHTGELFF | TGTGCCAGCAGTCAGCAGCGGGGGACACACACCGGGGAGCTGTTTTTT
NA | TRBJ2-7 | TRBV28 | once | CASLLSGAQAYEQYF | TGTGCCAGCCTTTTGTCGGGGGCGCAGGCCTACGAGCAGTACTTC
NA | TRBJ2-7 | TRBV7-2 | NA | CASSFGNSYEQYF | TGTGCCAGCAGCTTCGGGAACTCCTACGAGCAGTACTTC
NA | TRBJ1-4 | TRBV18 | NA | CASSPSRDEKLFF | TGTGCCAGCTCACCGTCTAGGGATGAAAAACTGTTTTTT
NA | TRBJ2-7 | TRBV4-3 | NA | CASSQDSTGRGSYEQYF | TGCGCCAGCAGCCAAGATTCCACTGGACGGGGTTCCTACGAGCAGTACTTC
NA | TRBJ2-1 | TRBV5-1 | NA | CASTQSGEQFF | TGCGCCAGCACCCAATCGGGTGAGCAGTTCTTC
TRBD1 | TRBJ1-1 | TRBV5-7 | NA | CASSSGQGDFTEAFF | TGTGCCAGCAGCTCGGGACAGGGGGATTTCACTGAAGCTTTCTTT
TRBD1 | TRBJ1-6 | TRBV5-5 | NA | CASSPTGGPAPLHF | TGTGCCAGCAGCCCCACAGGGGGTCCGGCACCCCTCCACTTT
TRBD1 | TRBJ1-6 | TRBV5-1 | NA | CASSDGTGRAGVSPLHF | TGCGCCAGCAGCGATGGGACAGGCCGGGCTGGGGTTTCACCCCTCCACTTT
NA | TRBJ1-1 | TRBV27 | NA | CASSLNSLNTEAFF | TGTGCCAGCAGTTTAAACAGCCTGAACACTGAAGCTTTCTTT
NA | TRBJ2-5 | TRBV10-3 | NA | CAISVKETQYF | TGTGCCATCAGTGTAAAAGAGACCCAGTACTTC
NA | TRBJ2-7 | TRBV14 | NA | CASSHRYEQYF | TGTGCCAGCAGCCACAGATACGAGCAGTACTTC
NA | TRBJ2-1 | TRBV7-8 | NA | CASSLDSYNEQFF | TGTGCCAGCAGCCTCGACAGTTACAATGAGCAGTTCTTC
TRBD2 | TRBJ2-7 | TRBV19 | NA | CASSMFLSTSGSYEQYF | TGTGCCAGTAGTATGTTTTTGAGTACTAGCGGCTCCTACGAGCAGTACTTC
NA | TRBJ1-5 | TRBV7-8 | NA | CASSQQTQGGRQPQHF | TGTGCCAGCAGCCAACAAACACAGGGAGGTAGGCAGCCCCAGCATTTT
TRBD1 | TRBJ1-5 | TRBV30 | NA | CAWSATGGRVQPQHF | TGTGCCTGGAGTGCCACAGGGGGAAGGGTTCAGCCCCAGCATTTT
NA | TRBJ2-7 | TRBV18 | NA | CASSLGSVAPYEQYF | TGTGCCAGCTCTCTCGGGTCAGTCGCCCCCTACGAGCAGTACTTC
TRBD2 | TRBJ2-1 | TRBV9 | NA | CASGGRALNEQFF | TGTGCCTCGGGCGGGAGGGCCCTCAATGAGCAGTTCTTC
NA | TRBJ2-1 | TRBV4-3 | once | CASSQIGSSNEQFF | TGCGCCAGCAGCCAAATTGGATCAAGCAATGAGCAGTTCTTC
NA | TRBJ2-3 | TRBV5-8 | NA | CASSLAQDTDTQYF | TGTGCCAGCAGCTTGGCCCAGGATACAGATACGCAGTATTTT
TRBD2 | TRBJ2-1 | TRBV18 | NA | CASSSGLAGDEQFF | TGTGCCAGCTCATCGGGACTAGCGGGAGATGAGCAGTTCTTC
NA | TRBJ2-5 | TRBV5-1 | NA | CASSLGQYQETQYF | TGCGCCAGCAGCTTGGGGCAGTACCAAGAGACCCAGTACTTC
NA | TRBJ1-3 | TRBV30 | NA | CAWGGVADSGNTIYF | TGTGCCTGGGGGGGGGTAGCGGACTCTGGAAACACCATATATTTT
NA | TRBJ1-1 | TRBV19 | NA | CASRKNTEAFF | TGTGCCAGTAGGAAGAACACTGAAGCTTTCTTT
NA | TRBJ2-6 | TRBV7-9 | NA | CASSLVIDSSGANVLTF | TGTGCCAGCAGCTTAGTAATCGACAGCTCTGGGGCCAACGTCCTGACTTTC
TRBD1 | TRBJ1-2 | TRBV27 | NA | CASRRQGNYGYTF | TGTGCCAGCAGACGACAGGGCAACTATGGCTACACCTTC
TRBD1 | TRBJ1-1 | TRBV7-2 | NA | CASSLLGQGLLNTEAFF | TGTGCCAGCAGCTTACTGGGACAGGGTTTATTGAACACTGAAGCTTTCTTT
NA | TRBJ2-6 | TRBV28 | NA | CASSLNRGLISGANVLTF | TGTGCCAGCAGCCTAAACCGCGGGCTCATCTCTGGGGCCAACGTCCTGACTTTC
NA | TRBJ2-3 | TRBV27 | once | CASRPRTVQDTQYF | TGTGCCAGCAGGCCTCGGACAGTACAAGATACGCAGTATTTT
NA | TRBJ2-7 | TRBV5-4 | NA | CASSSTYEQYF | TGTGCCAGCAGCTCTACCTACGAGCAGTACTTC
TRBD1 | TRBJ1-5 | TRBV28 | NA | CASSSPGQPNQPQHF | TGTGCCAGCAGCTCACCGGGACAGCCCAATCAGCCCCAGCATTTT
TRBD1 | TRBJ1-2 | TRBV27 | NA | CASSVGQANYGYTF | TGTGCCAGCAGTGTGGGACAGGCAAACTATGGCTACACCTTC
TRBD2 | TRBJ2-1 | TRBV2 | NA | CASRRLAGGDNEQFF | TGTGCCAGCAGGCGACTAGCGGGGGGAGACAATGAGCAGTTCTTC
NA | TRBJ2-2 | TRBV4-3 | NA | CASSQGHTNTGELFF | TGCGCCAGCAGCCAGGGACATACGAACACCGGGGAGCTGTTTTTT
NA | TRBJ2-5 | TRBV7-9 | NA | CASSLQSVETQYF | TGTGCCAGCAGCTTACAAAGCGTGGAGACCCAGTACTTC
TRBD1 | TRBJ1-5 | TRBV18 | NA | CASSLGQGDQPQHF | TGTGCCAGCTCACTAGGACAGGGGGATCAGCCCCAGCATTTT
NA | TRBJ2-2 | TRBV19 | NA | CASSTRGTGELFF | TGTGCCAGTAGTACCAGGGGTACCGGGGAGCTGTTTTTT
TRBD2 | TRBJ2-5 | TRBV11-2 | NA | CASSRLAGASSQETQYF | TGTGCCAGCAGCCGACTAGCGGGAGCCAGTAGCCAAGAGACCCAGTACTTC
NA | TRBJ2-7 | TRBV18 | NA | CASSQPEGTYEQYF | TGTGCCAGCTCACAACCGGAGGGGACCTACGAGCAGTACTTC
TRBD2 | TRBJ2-2 | TRBV28 | NA | CASRGGGAPGDTGELFF | TGTGCCAGCAGGGGCGGGGGGGCCCCTGGTGACACCGGGGAGCTGTTTTTT
NA | TRBJ2-3 | TRBV28 | NA | CASSSIPGATGTDTQYF | TGTGCCAGCAGTTCCATTCCAGGGGCCACGGGAACAGATACGCAGTATTTT
NA | TRBJ1-5 | TRBV6-6 | NA | CASSYGQGNQPQHF | TGTGCCAGCAGTTACGGGCAGGGCAATCAGCCCCAGCATTTT
NA | TRBJ1-2 | TRBV9 | NA | CASSVESWNYGYTF | TGTGCCAGCAGCGTAGAGTCCTGGAACTATGGCTACACCTTC
TRBD2 | TRBJ2-5 | TRBV5-4 | once | CASSFGTSGRGETQYF | TGTGCCAGCAGCTTCGGGACTAGCGGGAGAGGAGAGACCCAGTACTTC
TRBD1 | TRBJ1-5 | TRBV7-2 | NA | CASSLNTGGTAQPQHF | TGTGCCAGCAGCTTAAACACAGGGGGCACGGCTCAGCCCCAGCATTTT
NA | TRBJ1-2 | TRBV19 | NA | CASSIEPGGDYGYTF | TGTGCCAGTAGTATAGAACCTGGGGGAGACTATGGCTACACCTTC
NA | TRBJ1-5 | TRBV7-2 | NA | CASSLGRETYQPQHF | TGTGCCAGCAGCTTGGGAAGGGAGACGTATCAGCCCCAGCATTTT
NA | TRBJ2-7 | TRBV27 | NA | CASSDRLGGSYEQYF | TGTGCCAGCAGTGACCGCTTGGGGGGTTCCTACGAGCAGTACTTC